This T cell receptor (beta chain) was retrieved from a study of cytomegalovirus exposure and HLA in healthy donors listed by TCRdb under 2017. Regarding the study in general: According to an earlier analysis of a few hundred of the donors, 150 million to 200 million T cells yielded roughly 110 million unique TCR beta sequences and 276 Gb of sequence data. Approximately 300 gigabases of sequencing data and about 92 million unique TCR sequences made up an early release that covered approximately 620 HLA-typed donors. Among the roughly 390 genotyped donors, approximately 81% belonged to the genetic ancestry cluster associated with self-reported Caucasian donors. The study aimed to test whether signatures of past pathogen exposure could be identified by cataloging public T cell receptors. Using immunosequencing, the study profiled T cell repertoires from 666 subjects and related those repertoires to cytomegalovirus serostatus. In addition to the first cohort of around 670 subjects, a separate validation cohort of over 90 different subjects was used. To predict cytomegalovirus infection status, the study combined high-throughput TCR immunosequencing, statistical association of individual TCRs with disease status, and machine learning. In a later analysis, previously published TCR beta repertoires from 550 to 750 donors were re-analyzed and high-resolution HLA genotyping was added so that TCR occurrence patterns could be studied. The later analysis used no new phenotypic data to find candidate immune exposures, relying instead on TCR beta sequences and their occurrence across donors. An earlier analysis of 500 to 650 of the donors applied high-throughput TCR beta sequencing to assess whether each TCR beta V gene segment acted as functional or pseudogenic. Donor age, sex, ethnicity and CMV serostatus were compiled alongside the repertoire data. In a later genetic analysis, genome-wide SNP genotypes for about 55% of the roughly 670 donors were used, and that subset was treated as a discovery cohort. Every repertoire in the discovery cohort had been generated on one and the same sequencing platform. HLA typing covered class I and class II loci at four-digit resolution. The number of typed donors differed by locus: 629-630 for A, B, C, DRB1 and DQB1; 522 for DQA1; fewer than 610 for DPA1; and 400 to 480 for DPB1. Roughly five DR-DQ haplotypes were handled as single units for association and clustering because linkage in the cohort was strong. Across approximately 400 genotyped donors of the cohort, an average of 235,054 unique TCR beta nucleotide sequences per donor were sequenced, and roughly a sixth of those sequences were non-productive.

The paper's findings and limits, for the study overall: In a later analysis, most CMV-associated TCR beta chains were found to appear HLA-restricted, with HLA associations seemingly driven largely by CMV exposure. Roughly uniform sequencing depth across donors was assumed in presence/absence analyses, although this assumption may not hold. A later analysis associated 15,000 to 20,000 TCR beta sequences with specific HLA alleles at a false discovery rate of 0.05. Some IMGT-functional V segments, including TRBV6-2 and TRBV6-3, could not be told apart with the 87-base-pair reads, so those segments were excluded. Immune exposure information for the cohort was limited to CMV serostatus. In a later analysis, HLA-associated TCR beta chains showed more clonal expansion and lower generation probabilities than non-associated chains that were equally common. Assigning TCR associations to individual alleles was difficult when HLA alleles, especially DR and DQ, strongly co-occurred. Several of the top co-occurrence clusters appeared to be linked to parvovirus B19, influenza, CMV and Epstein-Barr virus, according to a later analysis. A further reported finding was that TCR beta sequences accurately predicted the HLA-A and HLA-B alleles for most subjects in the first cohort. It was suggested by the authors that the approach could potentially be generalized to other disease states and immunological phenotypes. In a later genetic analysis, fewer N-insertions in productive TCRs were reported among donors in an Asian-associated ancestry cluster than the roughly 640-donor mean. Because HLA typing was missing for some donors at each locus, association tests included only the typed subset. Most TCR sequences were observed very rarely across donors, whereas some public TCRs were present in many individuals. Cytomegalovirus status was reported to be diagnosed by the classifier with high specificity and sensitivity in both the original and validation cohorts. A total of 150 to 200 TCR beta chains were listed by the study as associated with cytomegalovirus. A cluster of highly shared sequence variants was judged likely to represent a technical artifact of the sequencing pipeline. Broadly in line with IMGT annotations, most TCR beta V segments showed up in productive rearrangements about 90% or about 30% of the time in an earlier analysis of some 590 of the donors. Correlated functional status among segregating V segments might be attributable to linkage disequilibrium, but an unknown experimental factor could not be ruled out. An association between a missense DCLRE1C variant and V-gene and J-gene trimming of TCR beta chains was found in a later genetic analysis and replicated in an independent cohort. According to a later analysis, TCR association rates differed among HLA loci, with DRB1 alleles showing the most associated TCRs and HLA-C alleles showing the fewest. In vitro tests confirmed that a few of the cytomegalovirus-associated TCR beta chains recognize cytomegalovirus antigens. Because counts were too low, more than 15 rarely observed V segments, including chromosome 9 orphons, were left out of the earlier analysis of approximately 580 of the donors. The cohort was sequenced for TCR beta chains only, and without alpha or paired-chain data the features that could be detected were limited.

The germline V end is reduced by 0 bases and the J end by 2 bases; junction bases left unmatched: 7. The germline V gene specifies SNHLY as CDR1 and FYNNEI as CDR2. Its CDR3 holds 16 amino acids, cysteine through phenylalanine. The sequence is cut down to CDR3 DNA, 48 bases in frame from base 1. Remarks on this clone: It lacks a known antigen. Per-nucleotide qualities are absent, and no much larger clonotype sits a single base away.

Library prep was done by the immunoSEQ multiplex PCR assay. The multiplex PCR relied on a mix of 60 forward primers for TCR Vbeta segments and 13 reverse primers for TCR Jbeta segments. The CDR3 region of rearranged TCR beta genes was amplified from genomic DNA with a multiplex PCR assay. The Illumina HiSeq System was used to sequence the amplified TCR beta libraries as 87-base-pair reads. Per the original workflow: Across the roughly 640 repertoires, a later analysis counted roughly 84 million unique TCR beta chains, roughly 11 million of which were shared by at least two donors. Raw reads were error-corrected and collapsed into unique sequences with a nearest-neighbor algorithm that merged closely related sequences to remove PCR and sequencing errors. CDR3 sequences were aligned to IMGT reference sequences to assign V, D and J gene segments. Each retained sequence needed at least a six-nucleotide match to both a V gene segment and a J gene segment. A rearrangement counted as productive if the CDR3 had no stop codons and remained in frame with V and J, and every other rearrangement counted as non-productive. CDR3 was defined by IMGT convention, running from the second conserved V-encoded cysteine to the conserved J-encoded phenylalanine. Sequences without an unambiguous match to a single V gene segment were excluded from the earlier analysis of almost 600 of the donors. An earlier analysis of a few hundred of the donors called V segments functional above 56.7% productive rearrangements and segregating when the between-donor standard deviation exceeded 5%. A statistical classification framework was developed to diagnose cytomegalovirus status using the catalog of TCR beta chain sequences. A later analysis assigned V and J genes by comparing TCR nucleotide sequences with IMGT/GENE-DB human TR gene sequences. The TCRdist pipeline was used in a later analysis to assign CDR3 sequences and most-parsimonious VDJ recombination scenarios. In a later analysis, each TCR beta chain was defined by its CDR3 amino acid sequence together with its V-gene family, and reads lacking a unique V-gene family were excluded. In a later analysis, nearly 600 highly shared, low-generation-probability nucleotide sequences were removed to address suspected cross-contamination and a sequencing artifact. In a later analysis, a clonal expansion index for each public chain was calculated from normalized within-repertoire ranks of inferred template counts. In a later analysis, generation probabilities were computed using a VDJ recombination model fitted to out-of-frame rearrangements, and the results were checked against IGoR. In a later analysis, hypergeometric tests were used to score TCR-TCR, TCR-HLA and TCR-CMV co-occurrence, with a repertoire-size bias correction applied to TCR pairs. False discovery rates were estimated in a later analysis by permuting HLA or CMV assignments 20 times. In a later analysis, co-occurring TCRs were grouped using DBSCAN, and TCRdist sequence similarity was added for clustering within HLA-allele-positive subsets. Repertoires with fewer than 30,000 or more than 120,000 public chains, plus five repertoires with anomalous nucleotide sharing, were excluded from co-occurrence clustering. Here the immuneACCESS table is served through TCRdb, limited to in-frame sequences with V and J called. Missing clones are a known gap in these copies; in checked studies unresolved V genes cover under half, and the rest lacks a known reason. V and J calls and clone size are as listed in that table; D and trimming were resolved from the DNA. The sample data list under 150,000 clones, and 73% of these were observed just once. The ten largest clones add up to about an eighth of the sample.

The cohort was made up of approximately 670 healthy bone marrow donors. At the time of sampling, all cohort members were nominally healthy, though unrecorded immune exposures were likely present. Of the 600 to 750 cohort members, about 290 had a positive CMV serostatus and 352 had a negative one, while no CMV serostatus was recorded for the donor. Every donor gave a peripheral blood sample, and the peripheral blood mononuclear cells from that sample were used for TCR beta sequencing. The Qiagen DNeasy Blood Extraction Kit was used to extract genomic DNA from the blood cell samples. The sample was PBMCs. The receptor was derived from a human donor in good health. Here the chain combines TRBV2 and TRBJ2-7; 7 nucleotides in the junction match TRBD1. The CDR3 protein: CASSEADRIRPYEQYF. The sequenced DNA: TGTGCCAGCAGTGAAGCGGACAGGATACGCCCCTACGAGCAGTACTTC.